Sequencing of this T cell receptor beta chain was carried out in a study of T-cell memory formation after mild COVID-19. TCRdb redid the calling of the 5' RACE reads with MiXCR, one entry per CDR3 protein. The sample contains about 88,000 distinct CDR3 sequences, about 23% of which appear only once. CDR1 LGHDT and CDR2 YNNKEL come from the germline V gene (reference sequence). The CDR3 is 14 amino acids. V was cut by 0 bases and J by 6 bases, with 11 bases left in between. This clonotype was sampled from a man younger than 35 who had mild COVID-19 (a few samples of this study predate the infection). Cell type and time point are not known. This sequence joins TRBV3-1 and TRBJ1-2, with a weak D call TRBD1 (5 bases). Sequences were obtained from PBMCs or a T cell subset sorted from them (not recorded which). The CDR3 loop is CASSQEGTGHGYTF. Here the CDR3 DNA reads TGTGCCAGCAGCCAAGAAGGGACCGGCCATGGCTACACCTTC.